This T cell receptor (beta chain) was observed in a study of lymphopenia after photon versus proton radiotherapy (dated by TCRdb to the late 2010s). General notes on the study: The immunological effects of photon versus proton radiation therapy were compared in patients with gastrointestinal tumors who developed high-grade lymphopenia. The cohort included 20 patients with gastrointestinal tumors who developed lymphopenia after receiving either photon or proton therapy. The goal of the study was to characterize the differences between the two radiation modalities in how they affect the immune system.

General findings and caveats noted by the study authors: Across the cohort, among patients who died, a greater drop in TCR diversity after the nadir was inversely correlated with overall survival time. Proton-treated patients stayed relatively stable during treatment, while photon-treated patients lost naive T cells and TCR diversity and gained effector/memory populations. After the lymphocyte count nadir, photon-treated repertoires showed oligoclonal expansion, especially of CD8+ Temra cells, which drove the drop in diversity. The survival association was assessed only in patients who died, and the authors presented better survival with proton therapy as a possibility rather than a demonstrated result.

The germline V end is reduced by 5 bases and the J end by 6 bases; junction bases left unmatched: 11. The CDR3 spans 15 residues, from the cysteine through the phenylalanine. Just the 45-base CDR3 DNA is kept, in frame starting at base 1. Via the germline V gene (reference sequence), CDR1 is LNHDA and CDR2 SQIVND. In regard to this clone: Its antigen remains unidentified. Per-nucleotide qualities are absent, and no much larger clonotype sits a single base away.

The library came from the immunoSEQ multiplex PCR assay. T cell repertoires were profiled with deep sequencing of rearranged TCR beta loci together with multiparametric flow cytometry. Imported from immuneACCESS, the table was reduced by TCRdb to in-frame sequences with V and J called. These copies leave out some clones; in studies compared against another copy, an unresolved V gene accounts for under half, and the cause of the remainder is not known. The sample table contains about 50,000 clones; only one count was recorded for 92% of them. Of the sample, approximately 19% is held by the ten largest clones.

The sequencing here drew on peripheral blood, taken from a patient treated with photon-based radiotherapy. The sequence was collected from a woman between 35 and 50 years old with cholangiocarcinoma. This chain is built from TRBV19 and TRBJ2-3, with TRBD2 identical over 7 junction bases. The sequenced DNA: TGTGCCAGTAGTCCTAGCGGATCCCCCCCGGATACGCAGTATTTT. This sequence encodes CASSPSGSPPDTQYF.